Listed here are 10 T cell receptor beta chains from one sample, sequenced in a study of cytomegalovirus exposure and HLA in healthy donors. The PCR employed 60 Vbeta primers together with 13 Jbeta primers. This table comes from immunoSEQ multiplex PCR, and its TCRdb copy is limited to in-frame clones, with some not included. The table records 160,000 or so clones, around three quarters of them present only once. Material: PBMCs. The receptors originated from a woman aged 40 to 49 in good health and CMV-seronegative.

This chain links TRBV5-1 with TRBJ2-7; TRBD2 agrees at 10 bases. V shed 4 bases and J 6 bases; nucleotides not matched to a gene: 10. The CDR3 contains 15 residues. Per the germline V gene, CDR1 is SGHRS and CDR2 is YFSETQ. CDR3 loop: CASSTLAGESSEQYF. The CDR3 DNA follows: TGCGCCAGCAGCACCCTAGCGGGAGAAAGTAGCGAGCAGTACTTC.

In this sample, this clone turned up a few times. This chain links TRBV5-1 with TRBJ2-2; the D gene is possibly TRBD2 (7 bases). The V gene lost 1 base and the J gene lost 4 bases, with 8 bases spanning the gap. The CDR3 has 14 residues. Germline V gives CDR1 SGHRS, CDR2 YFSETQ. The CDR3: CASSLRGGTGELFF. For the CDR3, the DNA is TGCGCCAGCAGCTTGAGGGGGGGCACCGGGGAGCTGTTTTTT. The variable domain in full, with the rest retrieved from reference TRBV5-1 and TRBJ2-2, is KAGVTQTPRYLIKTRGQQVTLSCSPISGHRSVSWYQQTPGQGLQFLFEYFSETQRNKGNFPGRFSGRQFSNSRSEMNVSTLELGDSALYLCASSLRGGTGELFFGEGSRLTVL.

The J gene is TRBJ1-1, the V gene TRBV9; 7 bases align to TRBD1. CDR3 length: 16 residues. V shed 3 bases and J 3 bases; nucleotides not matched to a gene: 11. Germline-derived CDR1 and CDR2 are SGDLS and YYNGEE. The CDR3 DNA reads as TGTGCCAGCAGCGAAGGATCGACAGGGTTGGACACTGAAGCTTTCTTT. It translates to CASSEGSTGLDTEAFF. Drawing the rest from reference TRBV9 and TRBJ1-1, the complete variable domain is DSGVTQTPKHLITATGQRVTLRCSPRSGDLSVYWYQQSLDQGLQFLIQYYNGEERAKGNILERFSAQQFPDLHSELNLSSLELGDSALYFCASSEGSTGLDTEAFFGQGTRLTVV.

As for this clone: Distinct nucleotide sequences in the sample also encode this CDR3. This rearrangement joins TRBV7-9 to TRBJ2-5, with D unclear. CDR3 length equals 11 residues. CDR1 is SEHNR and CDR2 is FQNEAQ in the germline V gene (reference sequence). With 6 bases removed from V and 1 base from J, the gap between germline ends came to 3 bases. CDR3 DNA: TGTGCCAGCAGTCTCCAAGAGACCCAGTACTTC. It encodes CASSLQETQYF. Complete variable domain (other parts from reference TRBV7-9 and TRBJ2-5): DTGVSQNPRHKITKRGQNVTFRCDPISEHNRLYWYRQTLGQGPEFLTYFQNEAQLEKSRLLSDRFSAERPKGSFSTLEIQRTEQGDSAMYLCASSLQETQYFGPGTRLLVL.

The rearrangement uses TRBV7-9 and TRBJ2-2; tentative D call: TRBD2 (7 bases). V was trimmed by 7 bases and J by 0 bases, leaving 18 bases between them. The germline V gene encodes CDR1 SEHNR and CDR2 FQNEAQ (reference sequence). The CDR3 sequence is 17 residues long. The CDR3 protein is CASIKGGTRANTGELFF. DNA of the CDR3: TGTGCCAGCATCAAGGGGGGGACCCGGGCGAACACCGGGGAGCTGTTTTTT.

The chain links TRBV30 to TRBJ2-4, with 8 bases identical to TRBD2. After removal of 3 bases from V and 0 bases from J, the junction contained 4 bases not matched to a gene. CDR1 is GTSNPN, CDR2 SVGIG, per germline (reference sequence). This CDR3 contains 15 residues. The DNA for the CDR3 is TGTGCCTGGAGACGGGGGGGATCAGCCAAAAACATTCAGTACTTC. Its protein is CAWRRGGSAKNIQYF. The variable domain in full, completed from reference TRBV30 and TRBJ2-4, reads SQTIHQWPATLVQPVGSPLSLECTVEGTSNPNLYWYRQAAGRGLQLLFYSVGIGQISSEVPQNLSASRPQDRQFILSSKKLLLSDSGFYLCAWRRGGSAKNIQYFGAGTRLSVL.

The chain employs TRBV5-5 and TRBJ2-1, with a tentative D call TRBD2 (5 bases). Germline V gene lookup returns CDR1 SGHKS and CDR2 YYEKEE (reference sequence). This CDR3 spans 15 amino acids. Trimming pared 0 bases from V and 3 bases from J, leaving 10 bases between. CDR3: CASSLDPGVYNEQFF. CDR3 nucleotide sequence: TGTGCCAGCAGCTTGGATCCCGGGGTCTACAATGAGCAGTTCTTC.

The rearrangement uses TRBV27 and TRBJ1-2, with 7 bases fitting TRBD1. Germline V gene sequence: CDR1 MNHEY, CDR2 SMNVEV (reference sequence). CDR3 length: 13 residues. The V segment lost 5 bases and the J segment 2 bases; nucleotides outside the gene matches: 2. CDR3 sequence reads: CASSATGNYGYTF. CDR3 nucleotides: TGTGCCAGCAGTGCGACAGGGAACTATGGCTACACCTTC.

The chain uses TRBV6-1 and TRBJ2-7, with 10 nucleotides matching TRBD1. The CDR3 spans 15 residues. The ends lost 4 bases at V and 2 bases at J; junction bases unmatched: 5. Germline CDR1 MNHNS, CDR2 SASEGT. CDR3 bases: TGTGCCAGCAGTGTTGCGGGACAGGGGACCTACGAGCAGTACTTC. It specifies CASSVAGQGTYEQYF.

V and J are TRBV15 and TRBJ1-5, with a weak D call TRBD1 (5 bases). Deletions cut 5 bases from V and 3 bases from J, with 8 bases between. Germline V lookup: CDR1 LNHNV, CDR2 YYDKDF (reference sequence). The CDR3 consists of 13 residues. In DNA, the CDR3 is TGTGCCACCAGCCTGGACATCAATCAGCCCCAGCATTTT. As protein: CATSLDINQPQHF.